This section outlines one T cell receptor beta chain sequence together with its context. The source of the sample is a study of blood T cell repertoires in COVID-19. The CDR3 consists of 15 residues. Germline values: CDR1 SNHLY, CDR2 FYNNEI. Between the trimmed V and J ends, which lost 7 bases and 7 bases, there was a span of 20 bases. Profiling relied on immunoSEQ multiplex PCR, and the TCRdb table lists in-frame clones only, not all of them. Here the sample spans roughly 75,000 clones, around 74% being singletons. The sequence came from a human donor with acute or convalescent COVID-19. The donor label of this sample is uncertain. Material: peripheral blood. V gene TRBV2 combines with J gene TRBJ1-3, with D perhaps TRBD1 (6 bases). Here the CDR3 reads CASTPLAGAINTIYF. CDR3 in DNA: TGTGCCAGCACGCCGCTAGCAGGGGCAATTAACACCATATATTTT.